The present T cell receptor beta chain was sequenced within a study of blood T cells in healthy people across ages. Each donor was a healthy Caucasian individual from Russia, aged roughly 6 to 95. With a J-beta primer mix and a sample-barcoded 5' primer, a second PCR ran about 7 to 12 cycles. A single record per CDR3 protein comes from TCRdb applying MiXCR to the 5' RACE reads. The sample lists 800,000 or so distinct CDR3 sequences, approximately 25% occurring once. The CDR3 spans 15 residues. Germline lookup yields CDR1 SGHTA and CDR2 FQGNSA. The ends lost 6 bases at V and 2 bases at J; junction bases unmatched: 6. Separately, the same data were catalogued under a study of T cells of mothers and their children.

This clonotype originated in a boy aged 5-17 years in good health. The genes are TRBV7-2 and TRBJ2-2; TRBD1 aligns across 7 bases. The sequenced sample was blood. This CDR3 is CASSEGQLNTGELFF. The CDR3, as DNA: TGTGCCAGCAGTGAGGGACAGCTAAACACCGGGGAGCTGTTTTTT.